The clone carrying this T cell receptor (beta chain) appeared a few times. V lost 2 bases and J lost 4; bases outside the gene matches: 4. Looked up from germline, CDR1 is SGDLS and CDR2 is YYNGEE. The CDR3 sequence is 15 residues long. TCRdb recomputed calls from the 5' RACE reads with MiXCR, one row per CDR3 protein. The table shows a few hundred thousand distinct CDR3 sequences, with around 20% occurring only once. This sample was taken from a study of T-cell memory formation after mild COVID-19. Study details: Clustering of TCRs was largely donor specific.

This receptor was obtained from a man aged 18 to 29 who had mild COVID-19 (a few samples of this study predate the infection). Cell type and time point are not known. The chain employs TRBV9 and TRBJ2-1; 9 nucleotides align to TRBD2. Input material: PBMCs or a T cell subset sorted from them (not recorded which). This CDR3 reads CASSVRLAEYNEQFF. DNA for the CDR3: TGTGCCAGCAGCGTGAGACTAGCGGAGTACAATGAGCAGTTCTTC.